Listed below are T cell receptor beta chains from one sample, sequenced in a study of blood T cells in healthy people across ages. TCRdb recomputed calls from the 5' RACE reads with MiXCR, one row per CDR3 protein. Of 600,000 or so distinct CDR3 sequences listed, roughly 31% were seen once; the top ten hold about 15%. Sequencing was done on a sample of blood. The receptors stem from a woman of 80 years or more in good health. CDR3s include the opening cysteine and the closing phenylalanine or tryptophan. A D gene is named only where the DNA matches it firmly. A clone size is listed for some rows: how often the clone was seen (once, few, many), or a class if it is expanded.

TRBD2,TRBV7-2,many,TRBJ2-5,CASSLFFASGGASETQYF,TGTGCCAGCAGCTTATTTTTCGCTAGCGGGGGGGCTAGTGAGACCCAGTACTTC
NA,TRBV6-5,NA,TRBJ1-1,CASSYSKGNTEAFF,TGTGCCAGCAGTTACTCGAAGGGGAACACTGAAGCTTTCTTT
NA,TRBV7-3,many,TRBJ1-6,CASSPGRGSPLHF,TGTGCCAGCAGCCCCGGGCGAGGGTCACCCCTCCACTTT
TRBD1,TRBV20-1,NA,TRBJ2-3,CSAPRDRGKLGDTQYF,TGCAGTGCTCCCCGGGACAGGGGGAAGTTAGGAGATACGCAGTATTTT
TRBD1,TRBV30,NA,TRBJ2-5,CACKRTGVETQYF,TGTGCCTGTAAACGGACAGGGGTGGAGACCCAGTACTTC
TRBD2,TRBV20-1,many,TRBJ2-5,CSARDLTSGGGETQYF,TGCAGTGCTAGAGATTTGACTAGCGGGGGAGGAGAGACCCAGTACTTC
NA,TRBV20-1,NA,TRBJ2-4,CSASTDNKNIQYF,TGCAGTGCCTCCACGGACAACAAAAACATTCAGTACTTC
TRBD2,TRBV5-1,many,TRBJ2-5,CASSLKTSGGALRQETQYF,TGCGCCAGCAGCTTGAAAACTAGCGGGGGGGCCTTACGTCAAGAGACCCAGTACTTC
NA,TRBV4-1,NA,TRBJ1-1,CASNQSKVGNTEAFF,TGCGCCAGCAACCAAAGTAAGGTGGGGAACACTGAAGCTTTCTTT
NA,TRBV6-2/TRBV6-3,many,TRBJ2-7,CASRRAPRDYEQYF,TGTGCCAGCCGCCGCGCGCCCCGGGACTACGAGCAGTACTTC
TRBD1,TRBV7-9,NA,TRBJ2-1,CASGLSGTGGGEQFF,TGTGCCAGCGGCTTGTCCGGGACAGGGGGCGGTGAGCAGTTCTTC
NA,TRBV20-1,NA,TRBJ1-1,CSARGGPTEAFF,TGCAGTGCTAGAGGGGGACCCACTGAAGCTTTCTTT
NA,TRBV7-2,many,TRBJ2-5,CASSPKRRVSVRETQYF,TGTGCCAGCAGCCCCAAGCGCAGGGTCTCTGTTCGGGAGACCCAGTACTTC
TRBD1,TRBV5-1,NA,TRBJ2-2,CASKTGQVNTGELFF,TGCGCCAGTAAAACGGGACAGGTGAACACCGGGGAGCTGTTTTTT
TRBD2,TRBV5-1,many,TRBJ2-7,CASSLTSGAYYEQYF,TGCGCCAGCAGCTTGACTAGCGGGGCGTACTACGAGCAGTACTTC
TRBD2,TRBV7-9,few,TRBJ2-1,CASSAAGTSRTEQFF,TGTGCCAGCAGCGCCGCCGGGACTAGCAGAACTGAGCAGTTCTTC
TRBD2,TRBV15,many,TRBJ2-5,CATRKRGGSETQYF,TGTGCCACCAGGAAGCGGGGGGGCTCAGAGACCCAGTACTTC
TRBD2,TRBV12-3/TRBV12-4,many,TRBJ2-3,CASSSTSGGPGTQYF,TGTGCCAGCAGCTCGACTAGCGGGGGTCCGGGTACGCAGTATTTT
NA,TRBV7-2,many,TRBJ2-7,CASSSRRGDEQYF,TGTGCCAGCAGCTCTCGGAGGGGGGACGAGCAGTACTTC
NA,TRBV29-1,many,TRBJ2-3,CSVEVAGFTDTQYF,TGCAGCGTTGAAGTAGCTGGGTTTACAGATACGCAGTATTTT
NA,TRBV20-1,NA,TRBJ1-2,CSIPLYGYTF,TGCAGCATACCTCTATACGGCTACACCTTC
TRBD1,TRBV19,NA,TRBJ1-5,CASRPGQVNQPQHF,TGTGCCAGTAGACCGGGACAGGTGAATCAGCCCCAGCATTTT
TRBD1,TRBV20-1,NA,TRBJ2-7,CSATRQGAYNEQYF,TGCAGTGCTACAAGACAGGGGGCCTACAATGAGCAGTACTTC
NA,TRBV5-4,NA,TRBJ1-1,CASSLEWGGEAFF,TGTGCCAGCAGCTTGGAGTGGGGCGGAGAAGCTTTCTTT
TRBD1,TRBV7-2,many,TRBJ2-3,CASSLDGDRGDTQYF,TGTGCCAGCAGCTTAGACGGGGACAGGGGAGATACGCAGTATTTT
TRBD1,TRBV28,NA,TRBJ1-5,CASSPGGGKQPQHF,TGTGCCAGCAGCCCAGGGGGGGGTAAACAGCCCCAGCATTTT
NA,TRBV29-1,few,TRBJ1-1,CSVERQGDEAFF,TGCAGCGTTGAGCGGCAGGGAGATGAAGCTTTCTTT
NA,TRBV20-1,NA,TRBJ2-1,CSAREGGSYNEQFF,TGCAGTGCTAGAGAGGGGGGCTCCTACAATGAGCAGTTCTTC
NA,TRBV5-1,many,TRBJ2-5,CASRVDPGERQTQYF,TGCGCCAGCAGGGTGGATCCAGGGGAAAGGCAGACCCAGTACTTC
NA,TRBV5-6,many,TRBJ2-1,CASSLWRHYNEQFF,TGTGCCAGCAGCTTATGGCGGCACTACAATGAGCAGTTCTTC
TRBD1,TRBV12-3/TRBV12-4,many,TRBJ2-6,CASSQGARSGANVLTF,TGTGCCAGCAGTCAGGGGGCGCGTTCCGGGGCCAACGTCCTGACTTTC
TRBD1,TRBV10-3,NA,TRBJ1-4,CASRDRGLPNEKPFF,TGTGCCAGCCGGGACAGGGGGCTGCCTAATGAAAAACCGTTTTTT
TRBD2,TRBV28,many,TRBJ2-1,CASSPVPGTSGGGSYNEQFF,TGTGCCAGCAGTCCCGTTCCCGGGACTAGCGGGGGGGGCTCCTACAATGAGCAGTTCTTC
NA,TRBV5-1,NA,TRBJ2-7,CASSLPTGKGGSPYEQYF,TGCGCCAGCAGCTTGCCCACAGGGAAAGGTGGAAGTCCCTACGAGCAGTACTTC
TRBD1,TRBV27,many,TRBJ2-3,CASSARTGAQYF,TGTGCCAGCAGTGCCCGGACAGGGGCGCAGTATTTT
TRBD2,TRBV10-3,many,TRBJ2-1,CAISRITSGVGNEQFF,TGTGCCATCAGCCGTATTACTAGCGGGGTGGGCAATGAGCAGTTCTTC
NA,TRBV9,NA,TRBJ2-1,CASSADLGGEQFF,TGTGCCAGCAGCGCCGACCTAGGGGGTGAGCAGTTCTTC
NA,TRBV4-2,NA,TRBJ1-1,CASSQEPGASEAFF,TGTGCCAGCAGCCAAGAGCCAGGGGCTAGTGAAGCTTTCTTT
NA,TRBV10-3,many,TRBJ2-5,CAIRAVNQETQYF,TGTGCCATCAGGGCTGTGAACCAAGAGACCCAGTACTTC
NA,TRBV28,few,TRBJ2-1,CASSPRRTNNEQFF,TGTGCCAGCAGTCCGCGGCGGACGAACAATGAGCAGTTCTTC
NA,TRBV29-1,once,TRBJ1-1,CSVEPKRNTEAFF,TGCAGCGTTGAACCAAAAAGGAACACTGAAGCTTTCTTT
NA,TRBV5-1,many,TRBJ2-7,CASRDFISGEQYF,TGCGCCAGCCGGGACTTCATATCGGGAGAGCAGTACTTC
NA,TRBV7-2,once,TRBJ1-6,CASSPRQGINSPLHF,TGTGCCAGCAGCCCCCGGCAGGGGATAAATTCACCCCTCCACTTT
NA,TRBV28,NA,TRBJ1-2,CASSLNFNYGYTF,TGTGCCAGCAGTTTGAATTTCAACTATGGCTACACCTTC